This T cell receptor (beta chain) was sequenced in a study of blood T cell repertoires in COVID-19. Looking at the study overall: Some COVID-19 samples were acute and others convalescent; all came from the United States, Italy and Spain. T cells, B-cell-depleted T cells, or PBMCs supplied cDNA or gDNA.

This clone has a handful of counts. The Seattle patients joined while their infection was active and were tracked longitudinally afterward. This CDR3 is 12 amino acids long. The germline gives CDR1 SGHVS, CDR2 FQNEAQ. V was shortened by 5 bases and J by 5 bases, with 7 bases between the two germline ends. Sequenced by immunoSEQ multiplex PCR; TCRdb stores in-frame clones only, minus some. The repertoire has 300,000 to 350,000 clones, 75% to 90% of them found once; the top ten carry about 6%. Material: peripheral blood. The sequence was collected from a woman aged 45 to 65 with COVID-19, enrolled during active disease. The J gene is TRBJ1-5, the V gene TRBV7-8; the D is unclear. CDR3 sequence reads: CASSGEYQPQHF. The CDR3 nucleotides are TGTGCCAGCAGCGGGGAGTATCAGCCCCAGCATTTT.